These 3 T cell receptor beta chains were all obtained from the same sample, sequenced in a study of post-analysis software for immune sequencing data. Study results and limitations: In patients, about 5 TRBV segments were more frequent than in controls, with TRBV5-6, TRBV5-1 and TRBV20-1 among them.

Unique molecular identifiers tagged the TCR beta cDNA libraries. One entry per CDR3 protein results from TCRdb running MiXCR on the PCR reads. The sample shows 380,000 or so distinct CDR3 sequences, less than 35% of them seen only once. The antigens these receptors bind are not known. Sequenced: blood. Receptor source: a girl between 10 and 17 years old with multiple sclerosis.

This chain joins TRBV5-1 and TRBJ2-5; D gene uncertain. The germline CDR1 and CDR2 sequences are SGHRS and YFSETQ. The V and J ends lost 4 bases and 2 bases respectively, with 12 bases between them. This CDR3 spans 14 amino acids. This CDR3 is CASSPPGPQETQYF. The DNA of the CDR3 is TGCGCCAGCAGCCCTCCCGGGCCTCAAGAGACCCAGTACTTC.

The chain links TRBV6-5 to TRBJ1-6; D remains unclear. The CDR3 extends over 13 amino acids. Germline-derived CDR1 and CDR2 are MNHEY and SVGAGI. V was shortened by 2 bases and J by 10 bases, with 9 bases between the two germline ends. The CDR3 region is CASSYGAGSPLHF. In nucleotides, the CDR3 is TGTGCCAGCAGTTACGGCGCGGGATCACCCCTCCACTTT.

The table lists this clonotype with a few counts. The chain recombines TRBV7-6 with TRBJ1-1, with D uncertain. Germline loops: CDR1 SGHVS, CDR2 FNYEAQ. The V end was cut by 5 bases, the J end by 0 bases, with 22 bases between. The CDR3 contains 18 residues. The CDR3 DNA sequence: TGTGCCAGCAGCCCCGTGGCTCGCGGGGTCGGGGTGAACACTGAAGCTTTCTTT. Translation gives CASSPVARGVGVNTEAFF.